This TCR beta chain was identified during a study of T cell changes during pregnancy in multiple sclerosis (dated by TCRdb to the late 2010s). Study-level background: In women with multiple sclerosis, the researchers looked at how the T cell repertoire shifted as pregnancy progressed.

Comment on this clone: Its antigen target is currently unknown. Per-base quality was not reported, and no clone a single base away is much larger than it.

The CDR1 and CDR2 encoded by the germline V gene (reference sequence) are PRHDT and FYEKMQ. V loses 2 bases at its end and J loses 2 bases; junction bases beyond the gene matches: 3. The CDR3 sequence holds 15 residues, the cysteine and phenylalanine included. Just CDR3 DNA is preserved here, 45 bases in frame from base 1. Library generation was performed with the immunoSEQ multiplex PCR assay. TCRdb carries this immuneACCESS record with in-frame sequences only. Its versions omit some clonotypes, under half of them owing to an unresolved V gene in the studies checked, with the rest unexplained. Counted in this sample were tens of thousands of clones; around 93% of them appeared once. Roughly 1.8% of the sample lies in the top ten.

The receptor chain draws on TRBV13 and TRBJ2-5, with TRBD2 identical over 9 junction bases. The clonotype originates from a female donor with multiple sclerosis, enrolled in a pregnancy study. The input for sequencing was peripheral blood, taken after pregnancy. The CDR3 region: CASSLWTSAQETQYF. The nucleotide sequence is TGTGCCAGCAGCTTATGGACTAGCGCACAAGAGACCCAGTACTTC.